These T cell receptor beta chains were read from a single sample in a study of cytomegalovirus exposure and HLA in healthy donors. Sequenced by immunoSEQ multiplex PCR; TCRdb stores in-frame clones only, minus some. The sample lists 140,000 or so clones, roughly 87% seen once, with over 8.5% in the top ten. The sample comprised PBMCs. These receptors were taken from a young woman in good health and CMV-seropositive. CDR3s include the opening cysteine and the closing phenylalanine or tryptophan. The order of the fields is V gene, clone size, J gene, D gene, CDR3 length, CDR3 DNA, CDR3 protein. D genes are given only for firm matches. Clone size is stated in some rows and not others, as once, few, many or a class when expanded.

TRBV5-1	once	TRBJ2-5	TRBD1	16	TGCGCCAGCAGCCCCGGGACAGGAGGGGCCCAAGAGACCCAGTACTTC	CASSPGTGGAQETQYF
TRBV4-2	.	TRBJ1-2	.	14	TGTGCCAGCAGCCAAGATGGGACTCCCGATGGCTACACCTTC	CASSQDGTPDGYTF
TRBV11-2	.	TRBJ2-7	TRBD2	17	TGTGCCAGCAGCTCCTTTGGGCCCAATCAGCGGGGGAACGAGCAGTACTTC	CASSSFGPNQRGNEQYF
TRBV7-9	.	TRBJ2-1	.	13	TGTGCCAGCAGCTTGAGCCTCTACAATGAGCAGTTCTTC	CASSLSLYNEQFF
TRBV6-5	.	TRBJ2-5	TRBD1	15	TGTGCCAGCAGTCCGGGACAGGGGGGAGAAGAGACCCAGTACTTC	CASSPGQGGEETQYF
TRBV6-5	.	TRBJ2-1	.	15	TGTGCCAGCAGTTACGGTATCAGCTCCTACAATGAGCAGTTCTTC	CASSYGISSYNEQFF
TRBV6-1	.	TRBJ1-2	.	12	TGTGCCAGCAGCCGTACTGGTCCCGGCTACACCTTC	CASSRTGPGYTF
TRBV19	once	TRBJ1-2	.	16	TGTGCCAGTAGTATAGACGGGTTCTCCAGAGACTATGGCTACACCTTC	CASSIDGFSRDYGYTF
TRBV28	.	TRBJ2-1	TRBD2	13	TGTGCCAGCAGTTTTCGGGGGGTCTATGAGCAGTTCTTC	CASSFRGVYEQFF
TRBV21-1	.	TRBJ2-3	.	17	TGTGCCAGCAGCAGACTAGCGGGGGTCTCTAGCACAGATACGCAGTATTTT	CASSRLAGVSSTDTQYF
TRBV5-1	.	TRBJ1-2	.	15	TGCGCCAGCAGTGACGATTCGAAGGGAGCCTATGGCTACACCTTC	CASSDDSKGAYGYTF
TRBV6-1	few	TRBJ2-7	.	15	TGTGCCAGCAGTAGCCGAAAGGAGGCCTCTTACGAGCAGTACTTC	CASSSRKEASYEQYF
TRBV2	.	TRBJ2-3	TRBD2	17	TGTGCCAGCACCTCCTCCTTACTAGCGGGGGGAGGGGGTACGCAGTATTTT	CASTSSLLAGGGGTQYF
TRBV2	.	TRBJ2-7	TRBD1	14	TGTGCCAGCAGTTCCCCGGAGACAGGGGGGCGAGTTTCCTTC	CASSSPETGGRVSF
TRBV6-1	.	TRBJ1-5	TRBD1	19	TGTGCCAGCAGTGTAATTGGACAGGGGTATATTAGTAGCAATCAGCCCCAGCATTTT	CASSVIGQGYISSNQPQHF
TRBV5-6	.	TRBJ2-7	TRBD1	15	TGTGCCAGCAGCCCACTAGACAGGGATACTTACGAGCAGTACTTC	CASSPLDRDTYEQYF
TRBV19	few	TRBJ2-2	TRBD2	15	TGTGCCAGTAGTTTGACTAGCGGGAACACCGGGGAGCTGTTTTTT	CASSLTSGNTGELFF
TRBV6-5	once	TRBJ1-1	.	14	TGTGCCAGCAGTGATTTCCTAGGGGGCACTGAAGCTTTCTTT	CASSDFLGGTEAFF
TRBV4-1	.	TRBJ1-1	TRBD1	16	TGCGCCAGCAGCCAAGATCGGGAGACAGGGGCCACTGAAGCTTTCTTT	CASSQDRETGATEAFF
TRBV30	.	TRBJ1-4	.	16	TGTGCCTGGAGTGTAGGTGACCGGCGGAGCAATGAAAAACTGTTTTTT	CAWSVGDRRSNEKLFF
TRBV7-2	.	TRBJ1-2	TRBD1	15	TGTGCCAGCAGCACAAGAAAACAGGGGGACTATGGCTACACCTTC	CASSTRKQGDYGYTF
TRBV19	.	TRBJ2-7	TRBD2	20	TGTGCCAGTAGTACCACCTCTAGCGGGGGGGCCGGCATCTCCTCCTACGAGCAGTACTTC	CASSTTSSGGAGISSYEQYF
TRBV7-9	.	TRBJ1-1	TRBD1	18	TGTGCCAGCAGCTCAGGGGGACGGCGGGCGCACATGAACACTGAAGCTTTCTTT	CASSSGGRRAHMNTEAFF
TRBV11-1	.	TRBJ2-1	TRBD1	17	TGTGCCAGCAGCTATCCGACAGGGAGAGTCGGCTACAATGAGCAGTTCTTC	CASSYPTGRVGYNEQFF
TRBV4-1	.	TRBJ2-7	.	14	TGCGCCAGCAGCCATGCCCGGGATTCCTACGAGCAGTACTTC	CASSHARDSYEQYF
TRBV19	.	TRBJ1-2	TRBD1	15	TGTGCCAGTAGTATAGAGGGACAGGGTATGTCCGGCTACACCTTC	CASSIEGQGMSGYTF
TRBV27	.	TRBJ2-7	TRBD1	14	TGTGCCAGCAGTTCCCCGGACAGGGGTTACGAGCAGTACTTC	CASSSPDRGYEQYF
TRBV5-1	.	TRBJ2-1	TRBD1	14	TGCGCCAGCAGCACCCGGACAGGGCCCAATGAGCAGTTCTTC	CASSTRTGPNEQFF
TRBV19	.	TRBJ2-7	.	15	TGTGCCAGTAGTGCAATGACTAATAACCCCTACGAGCAGTACTTC	CASSAMTNNPYEQYF
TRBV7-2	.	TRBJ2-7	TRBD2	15	TGTGCCAGCAGCTTGAGCGGGGGGGCTCCCTACGAGCAGTACTTC	CASSLSGGAPYEQYF
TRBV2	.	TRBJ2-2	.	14	TGTGCCAGCAGTGAAGTCCGAGCAACCGGGGAGCTGTTTTTT	CASSEVRATGELFF
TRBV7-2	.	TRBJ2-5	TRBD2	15	TGTGCCAGCAGCGTACGTAGCGGGGGGCAAGAGACCCAGTACTTC	CASSVRSGGQETQYF
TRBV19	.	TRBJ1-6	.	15	TGTGCCAGTAGTACAGGGGTACAGGCCAATTCACCCCTCCACTTT	CASSTGVQANSPLHF
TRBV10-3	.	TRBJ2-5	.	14	TGTGCCATCACCTCAGACAGAGCCCAAGAGACCCAGTACTTC	CAITSDRAQETQYF
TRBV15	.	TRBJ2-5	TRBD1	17	TGTGCCACCAGCAGAGACCCTATGGGACAGGCGAGGGAGACCCAGTACTTC	CATSRDPMGQARETQYF
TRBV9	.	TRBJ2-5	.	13	TGTGCCAGCAGCGTTGCGGTTCAAGAGACCCAGTACTTC	CASSVAVQETQYF
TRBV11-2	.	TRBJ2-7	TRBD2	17	TGTGCCAGCAGCTTAGAGCCCGGCCTAGCGGGGGTCTACGAGCAGTACTTC	CASSLEPGLAGVYEQYF
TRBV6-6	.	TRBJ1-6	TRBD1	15	TGTGCCAGCAGTTACCCGGGACAGGGGAATTCACCCCTCCACTTT	CASSYPGQGNSPLHF
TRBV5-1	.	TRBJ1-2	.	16	TGCGCCAGCAGTTCAGTCAGGGCAGGCCCGGAAGAGGGCTACACCTTC	CASSSVRAGPEEGYTF